This TCR beta chain was retrieved from a study of radiotherapy plus CTLA-4 blockade in lung cancer. Overall study: Patients showed objective responses in 15% to 20% of cases, and disease control was achieved by 25% to 35%.

Study-wide points: There was expansion of tumor-derived TCR clones in blood after radiotherapy plus ipilimumab.

Chemo-refractory metastatic non-small-cell lung cancer patients were treated with focal radiation plus CTLA-4 blockade with ipilimumab. The V end was cut by 1 base, the J end by 0 bases, with 12 bases between. CDR3 length: 17 residues. Germline V gene lookup returns CDR1 SEHNR and CDR2 FQNEAQ (reference sequence). Generated by immunoSEQ multiplex PCR, the TCRdb table keeps only in-frame clones and is missing some. The sample includes about 49,000 clones, approximately 85% of them seen just once. About this clone: No antigen is known for it.

This receptor was identified in a human donor with non-small cell lung cancer whose response to radiotherapy plus ipilimumab could not be evaluated. The sample consisted of peripheral blood, taken from a patient treated with radiotherapy plus ipilimumab. The rearrangement joins TRBV7-9 to TRBJ1-4; D possibly corresponds to TRBD1 (6 bases). CDR3 sequence: CASSLGYRVPTNEKLFF. For the CDR3, the DNA is TGTGCCAGCAGCTTAGGGTACAGGGTGCCAACTAATGAAAAACTGTTTTTT.